These 24 T cell receptor beta chains were all obtained from the same sample, sequenced in a study of shared clonotypes between healthy human individuals. Data came from immunoSEQ multiplex PCR; TCRdb stores just in-frame clones and leaves some out. Among 550,000 to 800,000 clones listed, approximately 79% were seen once. Source material: memory CD4+ T cells sorted from blood. As for subset: CD45RA-negative fraction. The source of these receptors is a young woman in good health.

In its sample, this clone was seen a few times. Other nucleotide sequences from this sample produce the same CDR3. The J gene is TRBJ2-3, the V gene TRBV5-1, with D tentatively TRBD1 (6 bases). Germline V gene lookup returns CDR1 SGHRS and CDR2 YFSETQ. This CDR3 has 14 residues. The V end was cut by 5 bases, the J end by 2 bases, with 12 bases between. The CDR3 coding sequence is TGCGCCAGCAGTCCCGGGACAATCACAGATACGCAGTATTTT. This codes for CASSPGTITDTQYF.

The chain has TRBV28 and TRBJ2-7, with D maybe TRBD2 (6 bases). Germline lookup yields CDR1 MDHEN and CDR2 SYDVKM. The CDR3 is 15 residues long. V was shortened by 8 bases and J by 0 bases, with 17 bases between the two germline ends. Here the CDR3 reads CASRARGTHSYEQYF. CDR3 coding DNA: TGTGCCAGCCGAGCCCGGGGGACCCACTCCTACGAGCAGTACTTC.

Remarks on this clone: Other DNA sequences within the sample encode an identical CDR3. This chain connects TRBV5-1 to TRBJ2-7, with TRBD2 matching 8 bases. Germline V lookup: CDR1 SGHRS, CDR2 YFSETQ. CDR3 size: 14 residues. V shed 4 bases, J shed 6 bases, and the junction held 9 bases outside the gene matches. CDR3 amino acids: CASSPGTSTGEQYF. As DNA, the CDR3 is TGCGCCAGCAGCCCGGGGACTAGTACGGGCGAGCAGTACTTC.

The chain couples TRBV28 to TRBJ2-7; 7 bases line up with TRBD2. This CDR3 region has 17 residues. CDR1 MDHEN and CDR2 SYDVKM come from the germline V gene. Trimming cost V 4 bases and J 4 bases; bases outside gene matches: 16. CDR3 in DNA: TGTGCCAGCAGTTCGCCCCGGGTAGCTAGCGGACTTTACGAGCAGTACTTC. It translates to CASSSPRVASGLYEQYF.

The rearrangement uses TRBV2 and TRBJ1-3; no definite D call. The germline V gene has CDR1 SNHLY and CDR2 FYNNEI. V was shortened by 7 bases and J by 0 bases, with 13 bases between the two germline ends. CDR3 size: 15 residues. CDR3 protein: CASTPLPGSGNTIYF. CDR3 sequence (DNA): TGTGCCAGCACCCCCCTGCCGGGCTCTGGAAACACCATATATTTT.

This clone has a handful of counts. The chain links TRBV9 to TRBJ2-2; D may match TRBD1 or TRBD2 (5 bases each). This CDR3 is 17 amino acids long. Trimming removed 4 bases at V and 1 base at J, with 17 bases between. CDR1 is SGDLS, CDR2 YYNGEE, per germline. The CDR3 DNA sequence: TGTGCCAGCAGCCCCCAGGGCGGTGGGGGGAACACCGGGGAGCTGTTTTTT. Its translation is CASSPQGGGGNTGELFF.

The DNA for the CDR3 is TGTGCCAGCAGTTTAACTTTTGCAGGGGGCCTGGGAGGCTACACCTTC. This translates into CASSLTFAGGLGGYTF. The chain carries TRBV28 and TRBJ1-2; TRBD1 aligns across 8 bases. V lost 2 bases to trimming and J lost 8 bases; unmatched junction nucleotides: 13. Germline V CDR1 and CDR2: MDHEN, SYDVKM. The CDR3 consists of 16 residues.

This clone was detected once. Being one base from a much bigger clone, this may be a read error. The rearrangement joins TRBV19 to TRBJ1-2; 10 bases are shared with TRBD1. Germline V lookup: CDR1 LNHDA, CDR2 SQIVND (reference sequence). V lost 6 bases to trimming and J lost 8 bases; unmatched junction nucleotides: 6. The CDR3 totals 13 residues. CDR3 DNA sequence: TGTGCCAGTAGGGGGACAGGGGAAAAAGGCTACACCTTC. Translated, it gives CASRGTGEKGYTF.

The chain uses TRBV2 and TRBJ2-7; no firm D call. Trimming cost V 3 bases and J 0 bases, with 12 bases left between them. The CDR3 has 15 residues. CDR1 is SNHLY, CDR2 FYNNEI, per germline. In DNA, the CDR3 is TGTGCCAGCAGTGATATCGGGTCCACCTCCTACGAGCAGTACTTC. Protein sequence: CASSDIGSTSYEQYF.

The chain recombines TRBV7-8 with TRBJ2-1; 7 bases are a match to TRBD1. There are 13 residues in the CDR3. J gave up 4 bases and V 5 bases, and 2 bases lay outside the gene matches. Germline CDR1 and CDR2: SGHVS and FQNEAQ. CDR3 sequence (DNA): TGTGCCAGCAGCCAACAGGGGTACAATGAGCAGTTCTTC. Translated: CASSQQGYNEQFF.

This sequence joins TRBV11-3 and TRBJ2-6, with 9 bases that match TRBD2. The germline CDR1 and CDR2 sequences are SGHNT and YENEEA. Germline trimming cut 5 bases from V and 0 bases from J; bases unmatched to any gene: 11. The CDR3 runs to 19 residues. The chain's CDR3 is CASSPSGDPPNSGANVLTF. Here the CDR3 DNA reads TGTGCCAGCAGCCCTAGCGGGGACCCACCAAACTCTGGGGCCAACGTCCTGACTTTC.

This chain uses TRBV7-6 with TRBJ2-2; TRBD1 agrees at 9 bases. This CDR3 is built from 15 residues. Trimming at V came to 4 bases and at J to 4 bases, leaving 4 bases not matched to a gene. Germline V CDR1 and CDR2: SGHVS, FNYEAQ. The CDR3 region is CASSSGQGGTGELFF. In DNA form, the CDR3 reads TGTGCCAGCAGCTCGGGACAGGGCGGCACCGGGGAGCTGTTTTTT.

This clone was seen only a few times. The chain links TRBV5-1 to TRBJ2-2, with D hard to call. Germline CDR1 is SGHRS and CDR2 is YFSETQ. V was shortened by 5 bases and J by 3 bases, with 5 bases between the two germline ends. The length of the CDR3 is 12 residues. Here the CDR3 reads CASRYDTGELFF. CDR3 bases: TGCGCCAGCAGATATGACACCGGGGAGCTGTTTTTT.

The gene calls are TRBV6-6 and TRBJ2-7; unclear D gene. Germline lookup yields CDR1 MNHNY and CDR2 SVGAGI (reference sequence). This CDR3 comprises 13 residues. The V end was cut by 6 bases, the J end by 1 base, with 10 bases between. CDR3 sequence (DNA): TGTGCCAGCAGGGGTACGGTTTCCTACGAGCAGTACTTC. This codes for CASRGTVSYEQYF.

The sample holds a few counts of this clone. Other DNA sequences in this sample translate to the same CDR3. The chain combines TRBV2 with TRBJ1-4; TRBD1 might be the D (6 bases). Trimming shortened V by 3 bases and J by 3 bases, and 8 bases separated the two germline ends. The germline V gene encodes CDR1 SNHLY and CDR2 FYNNEI. This CDR3 is built from 14 residues. The DNA for the CDR3 is TGTGCCAGCAGTGACGGACAGCCTAATGAAAAACTGTTTTTT. It translates to CASSDGQPNEKLFF.

The J gene is TRBJ2-3, the V gene TRBV9, with a tentative D call TRBD2 (6 bases). CDR3 length: 14 residues. Germline V gene sequence: CDR1 SGDLS, CDR2 YYNGEE. V gave up 0 bases and J gave up 4 bases, with 9 bases separating them. CDR3 region: CASSVAGASDTQYF. Here the CDR3 DNA reads TGTGCCAGCAGCGTAGCGGGAGCCTCAGATACGCAGTATTTT.

This clone turned up a few times. The gene calls are TRBV5-1 and TRBJ2-1; 11 nucleotides match TRBD2. Trimming removed 2 bases from V and 8 bases from J; junction bases left unmatched: 6. Germline values: CDR1 SGHRS, CDR2 YFSETQ. The CDR3 has 15 residues. The CDR3 DNA follows: TGCGCCAGCAGCTTCGTAGCGGGAGGGGTCGATGAGCAGTTCTTC. Amino acids: CASSFVAGGVDEQFF.

Worth noting for this clone: A read error likely explains this, since a far larger clone differs by one base. The sample holds other DNA sequences that translate to the same CDR3. This chain joins TRBV5-1 and TRBJ1-3, with D unresolved. Per germline, CDR1 SGHRS and CDR2 YFSETQ. The CDR3 spans 13 residues. Deletions cut 4 bases from V and 0 bases from J, with 5 bases between. CDR3 sequence: CASSLGSGNTIYF. DNA of the CDR3: TGCGCCAGCAGCCTGGGCTCTGGAAACACCATATATTTT.

Remarks on this clone: Other DNA sequences in the sample encode the same CDR3. The chain uses TRBV7-2 and TRBJ1-4; 9 bases match TRBD1. CDR1 and CDR2 (germline): SGHTA, FQGNSA. V shed 4 bases and J 8 bases; nucleotides not matched to a gene: 5. CDR3 size: 14 residues. CDR3 coding DNA: TGTGCCAGCAGCTCGGACAGGGGAAACGAAAAACTGTTTTTT. It is translated as CASSSDRGNEKLFF.

The rearrangement uses TRBV7-9 and TRBJ2-5; D may be TRBD2 (5 bases). There are 12 residues in the CDR3. Trimming removed 7 bases from V and 2 bases from J, with 8 bases in between. The germline gives CDR1 SEHNR, CDR2 FQNEAQ (reference sequence). CDR3 residues: CASNSGQETQYF. In DNA, the CDR3 is TGTGCCAGCAACTCGGGGCAAGAGACCCAGTACTTC.

V usage is TRBV25-1 and J usage is TRBJ2-1; TRBD2 is a possible D gene (5 bases). The CDR3 runs to 11 residues. V lost 3 bases, J lost 11 bases, and 8 bases lay in between. Per the germline V gene, CDR1 is MGHDK and CDR2 is SYGVNS. The CDR3 coding sequence is TGTGCCAGCAGTGACTCGGGAAAGCAGTTCTTC. This encodes CASSDSGKQFF.

In this sample, this clone turned up many times. Other DNA sequences within the sample encode an identical CDR3. The rearrangement links TRBV11-2 to TRBJ2-7; no definite D call. Trimming cost V 1 base and J 3 bases, with 7 bases left between them. Germline loops: CDR1 SGHAT, CDR2 FQNNGV. This CDR3 is 13 amino acids long. This CDR3 is CASSLGNNYEQYF. The DNA for the CDR3 is TGTGCCAGCAGCTTAGGGAACAACTACGAGCAGTACTTC.

The chain links TRBV28 to TRBJ2-3; 10 positions agree with TRBD2. CDR1 and CDR2 (germline): MDHEN, SYDVKM. V lost 5 bases and J lost 3; bases outside the gene matches: 5. The CDR3 totals 15 residues. The DNA of the CDR3 is TGTGCCAGCAGTACGTCTAGCGGGAGAACAGATACGCAGTATTTT. It encodes CASSTSSGRTDTQYF.

This clone was seen a handful of times. The chain links TRBV18 to TRBJ1-1; the D is unclear. V was pared by 3 bases and J by 7 bases, with 15 bases between. Per germline, CDR1 KGHSH and CDR2 LQKENI. This CDR3 spans 14 amino acids. CDR3 in amino acids: CASSPAPDVSEAFF. The DNA of the CDR3 is TGTGCCAGCTCACCCGCCCCGGACGTCAGTGAAGCTTTCTTT.